These 31 T cell receptor beta chains were all obtained from the same sample, sequenced in a study. From the RT-PCR reads, TCRdb called clonotypes with MiXCR, one entry per CDR3 protein. The sample holds more than 550,000 distinct CDR3 sequences, 13% to 15% seen once. The sample was memory CD4+ T cells from blood. The receptors derive from a female donor in good health, serving as a healthy control.

This clonotype came up many times. The J gene is TRBJ2-1, the V gene TRBV24-1; D is unresolved. The V end was cut by 4 bases, the J end by 4 bases, with 4 bases between. The length of the CDR3 is 12 residues. From germline, CDR1 is KGHDR and CDR2 SFDVKD. The CDR3 spells CATSERYNEQFF. DNA for the CDR3: TGTGCCACCAGTGAAAGGTACAATGAGCAGTTCTTC.

This clonotype came up a few times. CDR3 amino acids: CSAEAGANVLTF. The CDR3 DNA follows: TGCAGTGCCGAGGCTGGGGCCAACGTCCTGACTTTC. The rearrangement joins TRBV20-1 to TRBJ2-6; unclear D gene. This CDR3 region has 12 residues. CDR1 and CDR2 from the germline V gene are DFQATT and SNEGSKA (reference sequence). Trimming cost V 6 bases and J 2 bases, with 5 bases left between them.

The J gene is TRBJ2-5, the V gene TRBV7-9; TRBD1 matches 8 bases. This CDR3 spans 14 amino acids. Germline-derived CDR1 and CDR2 are SEHNR and FQNEAQ (reference sequence). V shed 4 bases, J shed 7 bases, and the junction held 8 bases outside the gene matches. The CDR3 reads CASSSDRGPGTQYF. CDR3 bases: TGTGCCAGCAGCTCCGACAGGGGCCCGGGGACCCAGTACTTC.

In this sample, this clonotype turned up many times. J is TRBJ1-1 and V is TRBV6-5; D is unresolved. V was trimmed by 10 bases and J by 2 bases, leaving 14 bases between them. The CDR3 is 13 residues long. Per germline, CDR1 MNHEY and CDR2 SVGAGI. The CDR3 nucleotides read TGTGCCACCAGGCGCGGTAGTAACACTGAAGCTTTCTTT. Amino acid sequence: CATRRGSNTEAFF.

The gene calls are TRBV6-2 or TRBV6-3 and TRBJ1-6; 8 positions match TRBD1. J was trimmed by 10 bases and V by 6 bases; bases with no gene match: 11. The CDR3 runs to 15 residues. Germline CDR1 MNHEY, CDR2 SVGEGT. Written as DNA, the CDR3 is TGTGCCAGCAGAACCAGCAGGGGGCCCGGATCACCCCTCCACTTT. Residues: CASRTSRGPGSPLHF.

The chain recombines TRBV7-2 with TRBJ1-5, with 8 positions matching TRBD1. The CDR3 is 15 residues long. The germline CDR1 and CDR2 sequences are SGHTA and FQGNSA. After removal of 3 bases from V and 6 bases from J, the junction contained 7 bases not matched to a gene. CDR3 protein: CASSFDRGSGQPQHF. The DNA of the CDR3 is TGTGCCAGCAGCTTCGACAGGGGTTCGGGTCAGCCCCAGCATTTT.

Many counts were recorded for this clonotype. CDR3 protein: CASSSLAASYNEQFF. The CDR3 bases are TGCGCCAGCAGCTCTCTAGCGGCCTCCTACAATGAGCAGTTCTTC. The rearrangement links TRBV5-1 to TRBJ2-1; 7 positions match TRBD2. From germline, CDR1 is SGHRS and CDR2 YFSETQ. V shed 3 bases, J shed 0 bases, and the junction held 3 bases outside the gene matches. The CDR3 runs to 15 residues.

This clonotype was found many times. This chain connects TRBV4-3 to TRBJ1-1; the D is unclear. Germline CDR1 is LGHNA and CDR2 is YSLEER. Trimming left V 1 base short and J 2 bases short, with 14 bases between. The CDR3 consists of 16 residues. This CDR3 is CASSQGVIRFNTEAFF. CDR3 nucleotides: TGCGCCAGCAGCCAAGGAGTTATCAGGTTTAACACTGAAGCTTTCTTT.

This clonotype was found a few times. The J gene is TRBJ1-2, the V gene TRBV6-6, with TRBD1 matching 10 bases. The CDR3 loop spans 14 amino acids. J lost 4 bases, V lost 6 bases, and 5 bases had no gene match. Germline CDR1 is MNHNY and CDR2 is SVGAGI (reference sequence). CDR3 sequence reads: CASSPRDRGYGYTF. In nucleotides, the CDR3 is TGTGCCAGCAGCCCCCGGGACAGGGGCTATGGCTACACCTTC.

The chain uses TRBV3-1 and TRBJ1-1; tentative D call: TRBD1 (6 bases). CDR1 is LGHDT and CDR2 is YNNKEL in the germline V gene (reference sequence). This CDR3 has 12 amino acids. Between the trimmed V and J ends, which lost 1 base and 11 bases, there was a span of 11 bases. CDR3 sequence reads: CASSQGRGAAFF. The DNA of the CDR3 is TGTGCCAGCAGCCAAGGCAGGGGTGCGGCTTTCTTT. The full variable domain, in which reference TRBV3-1 and TRBJ1-1 provide the parts outside the CDR3, is DTAVSQTPKYLVTQMGNDKSIKCEQNLGHDTMYWYKQDSKKFLKIMFSYNNKELIINETVPNRFSPKSPDKAHLNLHINSLELGDSAVYFCASSQGRGAAFFGQGTRLTVV.

The sample holds many counts of this clonotype. The chain has TRBV29-1 and TRBJ2-3; tentatively, D is TRBD2 (6 bases). In germline, CDR1 is SQVTM, CDR2 ANQGSEA. The length of the CDR3 is 15 residues. Trimming stripped 1 base from V and 1 base from J, with 12 bases between. CDR3 DNA: TGCAGCGTTGAAGCCGGGACTCCGCGCACAGATACGCAGTATTTT. Encoded protein: CSVEAGTPRTDTQYF.

This clonotype was observed a few times. The genes are TRBV12-3 or TRBV12-4 and TRBJ2-1; 7 positions match TRBD2. Trimming removed 3 bases from V and 5 bases from J; junction bases left unmatched: 7. This CDR3 spans 15 amino acids. The CDR3 nucleotides read TGTGCCAGCAGTTTGGTTCTAGCGGAAAACAATGAGCAGTTCTTC. Translating it yields CASSLVLAENNEQFF.

This clonotype has a count of ten or more. The rearrangement uses TRBV7-2 and TRBJ2-7, with D possibly matching TRBD2 (5 bases). Per germline, CDR1 SGHTA and CDR2 FQGNSA. Trimming cost V 1 base and J 5 bases, with 6 bases left between them. The CDR3 loop spans 12 amino acids. CDR3 coding DNA: TGTGCCAGCAGCTTAGACGGGGACGAGCAGTACTTC. It specifies CASSLDGDEQYF.

This clonotype came up many times. This chain links TRBV7-2 with TRBJ1-6; no firm D call. V was clipped by 5 bases and J by 9 bases, with 17 bases between them. Germline V gene sequence: CDR1 SGHTA, CDR2 FQGNSA. The CDR3 is 15 residues long. The CDR3: CASSPHMGEGSPLHF. The DNA for the CDR3 is TGTGCCAGCAGCCCGCACATGGGAGAGGGTTCACCCCTCCACTTT.

This clonotype has a handful of counts. The chain joins TRBV7-2 to TRBJ1-2; possibly TRBD1 for D (6 bases). V lost 5 bases and J lost 6, with 22 bases in between. The V gene's germline CDR1 is SGHTA and CDR2 FQGNSA. The CDR3 has 16 residues. The CDR3: CASSEVGQFDKDGYTF. The CDR3 DNA sequence: TGTGCCAGCAGCGAAGTCGGACAGTTTGACAAGGATGGCTACACCTTC.

This clonotype has a single count. This rearrangement joins TRBV14 to TRBJ1-5; 8 nucleotides line up with TRBD1. Germline CDR1 and CDR2: SGHDN and FVKESK. V shed 1 base and J 5 bases; nucleotides not matched to a gene: 1. CDR3 length: 14 residues. The CDR3 sequence: CASSQAGGDQPQHF. CDR3 coding DNA: TGTGCCAGCAGCCAAGCAGGGGGCGATCAGCCCCAGCATTTT.

This clonotype was seen a few times. V is TRBV7-8 and J is TRBJ2-1, with 7 bases aligning to TRBD2. This CDR3 contains 15 residues. Per germline, CDR1 SGHVS and CDR2 FQNEAQ. V was pared by 2 bases and J by 4 bases, with 5 bases of the junction left unmatched. DNA for the CDR3: TGTGCCAGCAGCTTAACGGCGGGGGTATACAATGAGCAGTTCTTC. Protein: CASSLTAGVYNEQFF.

This rearrangement joins TRBV6-1 to TRBJ1-3; D is uncertain. Germline V gene data show CDR1 as MNHNS and CDR2 as SASEGT. V lost 0 bases and J 3 bases, leaving 12 bases between the germline ends. The length of the CDR3 is 16 residues. CDR3: CASSEADGSFGNTIYF. CDR3 nucleotide sequence: TGTGCCAGCAGTGAAGCCGACGGTTCGTTTGGAAACACCATATATTTT.

This clonotype was detected a few times. CDR3 amino acids: CASKGPGTLMNTEAFF. Here the CDR3 DNA reads TGTGCCAGCAAGGGACCCGGGACATTAATGAACACTGAAGCTTTCTTT. The V gene is TRBV6-2 or TRBV6-3, the J gene TRBJ1-1; TRBD1 is a possible D gene (6 bases). The CDR3 is 16 residues long. CDR1 is MNHEY, CDR2 SVGEGT, per germline. V was pared by 7 bases and J by 0 bases, with 18 bases between.

V and J are TRBV20-1 and TRBJ1-2; tentatively, D is TRBD1 (5 bases). V was shortened by 6 bases and J by 3 bases, with 17 bases between the two germline ends. The germline CDR1 and CDR2 sequences are DFQATT and SNEGSKA (reference sequence). This CDR3 contains 14 residues. This CDR3 reads CSAITLTVDYGYTF. DNA of the CDR3: TGCAGTGCCATAACCCTGACAGTTGACTATGGCTACACCTTC.

This clonotype has at least ten counts. The chain has TRBV20-1 and TRBJ2-3, with 8 bases identical to TRBD2. CDR1 is DFQATT, CDR2 SNEGSKA, per germline (reference sequence). There are 16 residues in the CDR3. J gave up 0 bases and V 0 bases, and 5 bases lay outside the gene matches. The CDR3: CSARDNSGTSTDTQYF. CDR3 bases: TGCAGTGCTAGAGATAATAGCGGGACCAGCACAGATACGCAGTATTTT.

The chain uses TRBV7-2 and TRBJ1-2; weak D call: TRBD1 (6 bases). Germline loops: CDR1 SGHTA, CDR2 FQGNSA. The V end lost 3 bases, the J end lost 8 bases, and 19 bases lay between the germline ends. The CDR3 has 15 residues. This CDR3 reads CASSFAGALVGGYTF. In nucleotides, the CDR3 is TGTGCCAGCAGCTTCGCAGGGGCATTAGTGGGCGGCTACACCTTC.

This clonotype has just a few counts. DNA for the CDR3: TGTGCCAGCAGTCGACAGGGAGGTAACGAGCAGTACTTC. Amino acids: CASSRQGGNEQYF. V is TRBV6-5 and J is TRBJ2-7, with D perhaps TRBD1 (7 bases). Between the trimmed V and J ends, which lost 5 bases and 5 bases, there was a span of 13 bases. This CDR3 is built from 13 residues. In germline, CDR1 is MNHEY, CDR2 SVGAGI.

The genes are TRBV24-1 and TRBJ2-2; TRBD1 is a possible D gene (5 bases). Germline V CDR1 and CDR2: KGHDR, SFDVKD. This CDR3 contains 15 residues. V lost 4 bases and J lost 1, with 9 bases in between. The CDR3 nucleotides read TGTGCCACCAGTGACCTCACAGGGAACACCGGGGAGCTGTTTTTT. Translated: CATSDLTGNTGELFF.

This CDR3 reads CATSRGRAPSYNEQFF. The DNA of the CDR3 is TGTGCCACCAGCAGGGGAAGGGCTCCTTCCTACAATGAGCAGTTCTTC. The rearrangement joins TRBV15 to TRBJ2-1; D gene uncertain. Germline V gene sequence: CDR1 LNHNV, CDR2 YYDKDF (reference sequence). CDR3 length: 16 amino acids. Trimming took off 3 bases at V and 1 base at J, with 13 bases between the two ends.

The sample holds a few counts of this clonotype. The gene calls are TRBV6-2 or TRBV6-3 and TRBJ2-2; 7 bases are a match to TRBD1. The CDR3 consists of 18 residues. Trimming at V came to 2 bases and at J to 0 bases, leaving 9 bases not matched to a gene. CDR1 and CDR2 from the germline V gene are MNHEY and SVGEGT. The CDR3 DNA sequence: TGTGCCAGCAGTTACCCGTCAACAGGGGCCGCGAACACCGGGGAGCTGTTTTTT. Its translation is CASSYPSTGAANTGELFF.

The V gene is TRBV12-3 or TRBV12-4, the J gene TRBJ1-3, with 7 bases fitting TRBD1. The CDR3 loop spans 14 amino acids. V lost 5 bases and J lost 4; bases outside the gene matches: 5. The CDR3 DNA is TGTGCCAGCAGTCCAACAGGGGACGGAAACACCATATATTTT. The encoded protein is CASSPTGDGNTIYF.

The V call is TRBV5-1, the J call TRBJ2-1; 14 nucleotides line up with TRBD2. The CDR3 is 19 amino acids. V was clipped by 3 bases and J by 0 bases; unmatched bases: 8. Germline-derived CDR1 and CDR2 are SGHRS and YFSETQ. The CDR3 loop is CASSSGTSGSRSSYNEQFF. CDR3 DNA sequence: TGCGCCAGCAGCTCCGGGACTAGCGGGAGCAGAAGCTCCTACAATGAGCAGTTCTTC.

Ten or more counts support this clonotype. This sequence joins TRBV7-2 and TRBJ2-5; maybe TRBD1 (5 bases). With 1 base removed from V and 3 bases from J, the gap between germline ends came to 6 bases. Germline CDR1 and CDR2: SGHTA and FQGNSA. CDR3 length: 13 residues. CDR3 region: CASSLVREETQYF. The CDR3 nucleotides read TGTGCCAGCAGCTTAGTCAGGGAAGAGACCCAGTACTTC.

There are a few counts of this clonotype. This chain links TRBV27 with TRBJ1-2; 7 nucleotides line up with TRBD1. From germline, CDR1 is MNHEY and CDR2 SMNVEV (reference sequence). The CDR3 is 13 amino acids. Trimming took 10 bases from V and 4 from J; bases not matched to a gene: 9. CDR3: CATRQGVGYGYTF. The CDR3 DNA reads as TGTGCCACCCGACAGGGTGTGGGCTATGGCTACACCTTC.

This clonotype has only a few counts. The rearrangement links TRBV2 to TRBJ2-2; maybe TRBD2 (5 bases). Deletions cut 6 bases from V and 1 base from J, with 12 bases between. The germline CDR1 and CDR2 sequences are SNHLY and FYNNEI. The CDR3 is 15 amino acids. CDR3 in DNA: TGTGCCAGCAGCCAAGACGGACTGAACACCGGGGAGCTGTTTTTT. Amino acid sequence: CASSQDGLNTGELFF.